This TCR beta chain is drawn from a study of blood T cell repertoires in COVID-19. Study summary: Some COVID-19 samples were acute and others convalescent; all came from the United States, Italy and Spain. T cells, B-cell-depleted T cells, or PBMCs supplied cDNA or gDNA.

Per the authors' pipeline: Amplification from reference gene primers served as the basis for estimated nucleated cell counts. Data came from immunoSEQ multiplex PCR; TCRdb stores just in-frame clones and leaves some out. D and trimming come from the DNA, and the V and J calls and clone size come from that table. This sample carries about 120,000 clones, more than 60% of them seen once, and the ten largest clones take over 2%. The table lists this clone with a few counts. This TCR came from a man aged 70-80 years with acute or convalescent COVID-19. Sequencing was performed on peripheral blood.

The CDR3 region is CASSLVGGAYNEQFF. The CDR3 bases are TGTGCCAGCAGCTTAGTCGGCGGGGCCTACAATGAGCAGTTCTTC. The chain links TRBV7-2 to TRBJ2-1; maybe TRBD2 (6 bases). The ends were cut back, 1 base at V and 2 bases at J, with 9 bases in the middle. This CDR3 spans 15 amino acids. Per the germline V gene, CDR1 is SGHTA and CDR2 is FQGNSA.